The rows below give T cell receptor beta chains drawn from one sample of a study of graft-versus-host responses after intestinal transplantation. For these receptors, no antigen is known. Method: immunoSEQ multiplex PCR; TCRdb's copy keeps in-frame clones and lacks some. Found here are over 70,000 clones, around 95% of them singletons; the top ten hold over 0.45%. Here the sequenced sample was unstimulated CD8+ T cells sorted from spleen or lymph node cells, taken before intestinal transplant. Every receptor here comes from a human donor who received an intestinal transplant. Both conserved end residues are part of each CDR3. D genes are given only for firm matches. Not every row has a clone size; where given, it reads once, few, many or a size class.

clone size: few; J gene: TRBJ1-5; D gene: .; V gene: TRBV10-3; CDR3 DNA: TGTGCCATCAGCCCTCAGGGAAGCAATCAGCCCCAGCATTTT; CDR3 protein: CAISPQGSNQPQHF
clone size: .; J gene: TRBJ2-2; D gene: .; V gene: TRBV28; CDR3 DNA: TGTGCCAGCAGTTTAATTGGGGAGCTGTTTTTT; CDR3 protein: CASSLIGELFF
clone size: .; J gene: TRBJ2-1; D gene: .; V gene: TRBV19; CDR3 DNA: TGTGCCAGTAGTAAAGGGATTAGCTCCTACAATGAGCAGTTCTTC; CDR3 protein: CASSKGISSYNEQFF
clone size: .; J gene: TRBJ2-1; D gene: TRBD2; V gene: TRBV19; CDR3 DNA: TGTGCCAGTAGTATCTCGGTCACTAGCGGGAGCCACAATGAGCAGTTCTTC; CDR3 protein: CASSISVTSGSHNEQFF
clone size: .; J gene: TRBJ1-1; D gene: .; V gene: TRBV7-3; CDR3 DNA: TGTGCCAGCAGCTTAACCCATAGGGGTGGACATTTTCCTCCCAGTGACACTGAAGCTTTCTTT; CDR3 protein: CASSLTHRGGHFPPSDTEAFF
clone size: .; J gene: TRBJ2-1; D gene: TRBD1; V gene: TRBV30; CDR3 DNA: TGTGCCTGGGGTGGACAGGGGGCGGACGGGCAGTTCTTC; CDR3 protein: CAWGGQGADGQFF
clone size: .; J gene: TRBJ1-3; D gene: .; V gene: TRBV7-9; CDR3 DNA: TGTGCCAGCAGCACCTACGGGCAGGGTGTAACTGGAAACACCATATATTTT; CDR3 protein: CASSTYGQGVTGNTIYF
clone size: .; J gene: TRBJ2-1; D gene: TRBD2; V gene: TRBV5-1; CDR3 DNA: TGCGCCAGCAGCACTCTAGCGGGAGACGACAATGAGCAGTTCTTC; CDR3 protein: CASSTLAGDDNEQFF
clone size: .; J gene: TRBJ1-4; D gene: .; V gene: TRBV5-1; CDR3 DNA: TGCGCCAGCAGCTTCTTAAGGTGGAACGGTGAAAAACTGTTTTTT; CDR3 protein: CASSFLRWNGEKLFF
clone size: .; J gene: TRBJ2-1; D gene: TRBD1; V gene: TRBV30; CDR3 DNA: TGTGCCTGGAGTGTAGGACAGGCTCTCCTGGTTGAGCAGTTCTTC; CDR3 protein: CAWSVGQALLVEQFF
clone size: .; J gene: TRBJ1-2; D gene: .; V gene: TRBV5-4; CDR3 DNA: TGTGCCAGCAGCTTTTGGGGGTCGGACTATGGCTACACCTTC; CDR3 protein: CASSFWGSDYGYTF
clone size: .; J gene: TRBJ2-1; D gene: TRBD2; V gene: TRBV7-6; CDR3 DNA: TGTGCCAGCAGCTTACGGAGACTAGCGGGAGGGAGCTCCTACAATGAGCAGTTCTTC; CDR3 protein: CASSLRRLAGGSSYNEQFF
clone size: .; J gene: TRBJ2-7; D gene: .; V gene: TRBV9; CDR3 DNA: TGTGCCAGCAGCACATACCGGGACACCCACGAGCAGTACTTC; CDR3 protein: CASSTYRDTHEQYF
clone size: once; J gene: TRBJ1-1; D gene: .; V gene: TRBV28; CDR3 DNA: TGTGCCAGCAGTCCCGGGCCTCACCCGAACACTGAAGCTTTCTTT; CDR3 protein: CASSPGPHPNTEAFF
clone size: .; J gene: TRBJ2-5; D gene: .; V gene: TRBV7-8; CDR3 DNA: TGTGCCAGCAGCTTAGCGGGGGAGACCCAGTACTTC; CDR3 protein: CASSLAGETQYF
clone size: .; J gene: TRBJ2-4; D gene: TRBD2; V gene: TRBV5-6; CDR3 DNA: TGTGCCAGCAGCCGGCCGTGTGGGAGGGCCGCCAAAAACATTCAGTACTTC; CDR3 protein: CASSRPCGRAAKNIQYF
clone size: .; J gene: TRBJ2-3; D gene: TRBD1; V gene: TRBV5-5; CDR3 DNA: TGTGCCAGCAGACCCGGGACAGGGGGTACTAGCACAGATACGCAGTATTTT; CDR3 protein: CASRPGTGGTSTDTQYF
clone size: .; J gene: TRBJ2-7; D gene: .; V gene: TRBV5-1; CDR3 DNA: TGCGCCAGCAGCTCGGGGGACTACGAGCAGTACTTC; CDR3 protein: CASSSGDYEQYF
clone size: .; J gene: TRBJ2-2; D gene: .; V gene: TRBV5-6; CDR3 DNA: TGTGCCAGCAGCTTCAAGGATTTTATTCCCGGGGAGCTGTTTTTT; CDR3 protein: CASSFKDFIPGELFF
clone size: .; J gene: TRBJ2-5; D gene: .; V gene: TRBV6-1; CDR3 DNA: TGTGCCAGCAGTGAAGACATCGGAGTCCAAGAGACCCAGTACTTC; CDR3 protein: CASSEDIGVQETQYF
clone size: .; J gene: TRBJ1-3; D gene: .; V gene: TRBV5-6; CDR3 DNA: TGTGCCAGCAGCCAAACTCCAGGGGATGCAAACACCATATATTTT; CDR3 protein: CASSQTPGDANTIYF
clone size: .; J gene: TRBJ2-1; D gene: .; V gene: TRBV10-2; CDR3 DNA: TGCGCCAGCATCAGGGGCAACTACAATGAGCAGTTCTTC; CDR3 protein: CASIRGNYNEQFF
clone size: .; J gene: TRBJ2-1; D gene: .; V gene: TRBV28; CDR3 DNA: TGTGCCAGCAGTCAAGGGACTCTTAGCTCCTACAATGAGCAGTTCTTC; CDR3 protein: CASSQGTLSSYNEQFF
clone size: .; J gene: TRBJ1-1; D gene: .; V gene: TRBV7-2; CDR3 DNA: TGTGCCAGCAGCTTAGTGGGAGGGTCCCACACTGAAGCTTTCTTT; CDR3 protein: CASSLVGGSHTEAFF
clone size: .; J gene: TRBJ1-5; D gene: .; V gene: TRBV6-1; CDR3 DNA: TGTGCCAGCAGACCGAGATCTAGCAATCAGCCCCAGCATTTT; CDR3 protein: CASRPRSSNQPQHF
clone size: once; J gene: TRBJ1-1; D gene: .; V gene: TRBV7-8; CDR3 DNA: TGTGCCAGCAGCTTAGGCACTGAAGCTTTCTTT; CDR3 protein: CASSLGTEAFF
clone size: .; J gene: TRBJ2-7; D gene: TRBD1; V gene: TRBV4-3; CDR3 DNA: TGCGCCAGCAGCCATGACCGGGACAGGAACTCCTACGAGCAGTACTTC; CDR3 protein: CASSHDRDRNSYEQYF
clone size: .; J gene: TRBJ1-1; D gene: .; V gene: TRBV25-1; CDR3 DNA: TGTGCCAGCAGTGGTTTTACAGGGTTATACACTGAAGCTTTCTTT; CDR3 protein: CASSGFTGLYTEAFF
clone size: .; J gene: TRBJ2-2; D gene: .; V gene: TRBV4-1; CDR3 DNA: TGCGCCAGCAGCCAAGGTGTAAGCGCGAACACCGGGGAGCTGTTTTTT; CDR3 protein: CASSQGVSANTGELFF
clone size: .; J gene: TRBJ2-4; D gene: .; V gene: TRBV2; CDR3 DNA: TGTGCCAGCAGCCCGGGGGCCAAAAACATTCAGTACTTC; CDR3 protein: CASSPGAKNIQYF
clone size: .; J gene: TRBJ2-1; D gene: .; V gene: TRBV27; CDR3 DNA: TGTGCCAGCACTCTATCACCGGGACTCAACAATGAGCAGTTCTTC; CDR3 protein: CASTLSPGLNNEQFF
clone size: .; J gene: TRBJ2-7; D gene: .; V gene: TRBV6-5; CDR3 DNA: TGTGCCAGCAGGGGAAATTCCCACGAGCAGTACTTC; CDR3 protein: CASRGNSHEQYF
clone size: .; J gene: TRBJ2-1; D gene: .; V gene: TRBV7-2; CDR3 DNA: TGTGCCAGCAGCTTAGGGGCGGTGTCCTACAATGAGCAGTTCTTC; CDR3 protein: CASSLGAVSYNEQFF
clone size: .; J gene: TRBJ1-1; D gene: .; V gene: TRBV9; CDR3 DNA: TGTGCCAGCAGCGTAAGTTGGGGTCGCCTACCTAACACTGAAGCTTTCTTT; CDR3 protein: CASSVSWGRLPNTEAFF
clone size: .; J gene: TRBJ2-5; D gene: .; V gene: TRBV15; CDR3 DNA: TGTGCCACCAGCAGAGAGGGGCGATACCAAGAGACCCAGTACTTC; CDR3 protein: CATSREGRYQETQYF
clone size: once; J gene: TRBJ2-7; D gene: .; V gene: TRBV5-1; CDR3 DNA: TGCGCCAGCAGCTTGGTAGGTAGTTCCCCAATCTATGAATACGAGCAGTACTTC; CDR3 protein: CASSLVGSSPIYEYEQYF
clone size: .; J gene: TRBJ2-7; D gene: .; V gene: TRBV4-2; CDR3 DNA: TGTGCCAGCAGCCAAGATGGCGACTACGAGCAGTACTTC; CDR3 protein: CASSQDGDYEQYF
clone size: .; J gene: TRBJ2-1; D gene: TRBD2; V gene: TRBV27; CDR3 DNA: TGTGCCAGCAGAGTGGTAGCGGGAGCGTTCAATGAGCAGTTCTTC; CDR3 protein: CASRVVAGAFNEQFF
clone size: .; J gene: TRBJ2-1; D gene: .; V gene: TRBV28; CDR3 DNA: TGTGCCAGCAGCCGTGAGCGGAATCTAGAGGTCTACAATGAGCAGTTCTTC; CDR3 protein: CASSRERNLEVYNEQFF
clone size: .; J gene: TRBJ2-1; D gene: .; V gene: TRBV6-5; CDR3 DNA: TGTGCCAGCAGTTCACTCGTACTACCGTCTGAGCAGTTCTTC; CDR3 protein: CASSSLVLPSEQFF
clone size: .; J gene: TRBJ1-2; D gene: TRBD1; V gene: TRBV10-3; CDR3 DNA: TGTGCCATCGGGACAGGGGGCCGGGGGTTCTATGGCTACACCTTC; CDR3 protein: CAIGTGGRGFYGYTF
clone size: .; J gene: TRBJ2-7; D gene: .; V gene: TRBV5-6; CDR3 DNA: TGTGCCAGCAGATTGGAGGCGGACTCATACGAGCAGTACTTC; CDR3 protein: CASRLEADSYEQYF
clone size: .; J gene: TRBJ2-7; D gene: .; V gene: TRBV5-1; CDR3 DNA: TGCGCCAGCACTAACGACAGATACGACTACGAGCAGTACTTC; CDR3 protein: CASTNDRYDYEQYF
clone size: .; J gene: TRBJ2-7; D gene: .; V gene: TRBV7-9; CDR3 DNA: TGTGCCAGCAGCTTAGCGCAAGGGGTTTCCTACGAGCAGTACTTC; CDR3 protein: CASSLAQGVSYEQYF
clone size: .; J gene: TRBJ2-5; D gene: .; V gene: TRBV15; CDR3 DNA: TGTGCCACCAGCCTCGCAGGACAATTCCAAGAGACCCAGTACTTC; CDR3 protein: CATSLAGQFQETQYF
clone size: .; J gene: TRBJ2-6; D gene: .; V gene: TRBV5-1; CDR3 DNA: TGCGCCAGCAGCTTGGCCTCTGGGGCCAACGTCCTGACTTTC; CDR3 protein: CASSLASGANVLTF
clone size: .; J gene: TRBJ2-7; D gene: TRBD2; V gene: TRBV2; CDR3 DNA: TGTGCCAGCAGTTTAAGATGGACTAGCGGGAGAAACGAGGTACGGGTCTACGAGCAGTACTTC; CDR3 protein: CASSLRWTSGRNEVRVYEQYF
clone size: .; J gene: TRBJ1-2; D gene: .; V gene: TRBV9; CDR3 DNA: TGTGCCAGCAGCGACCATCTTGGTCGGGGCTACACCTTC; CDR3 protein: CASSDHLGRGYTF
clone size: .; J gene: TRBJ1-1; D gene: .; V gene: TRBV4-2; CDR3 DNA: TGTGCCAGCAGCTCCCGGTCGCGTGAAGCTTTCTTT; CDR3 protein: CASSSRSREAFF
clone size: .; J gene: TRBJ2-3; D gene: .; V gene: TRBV27; CDR3 DNA: TGTGCCAGCAGTCTCGCTTGCCCTTGTGCACGTATCTTAAACACTAGCACAGATACGCAGTATTTT; CDR3 protein: CASSLACPCARILNTSTDTQYF
clone size: .; J gene: TRBJ2-2; D gene: TRBD2; V gene: TRBV19; CDR3 DNA: TGTGCCAGTAGTATAGGGACTAGCGGGAGTTTCCCCGGGGAGCTGTTTTTT; CDR3 protein: CASSIGTSGSFPGELFF
clone size: .; J gene: TRBJ1-2; D gene: TRBD1; V gene: TRBV25-1; CDR3 DNA: TGTGCCAGCAGTCCCACAGGGGGCGCCAGCTATGGCTACACCTTC; CDR3 protein: CASSPTGGASYGYTF
clone size: .; J gene: TRBJ2-1; D gene: TRBD1; V gene: TRBV25-1; CDR3 DNA: TGTGCCAGCAAGGGGACAGTCCACCCCAATGAGCAGTTCTTC; CDR3 protein: CASKGTVHPNEQFF
clone size: once; J gene: TRBJ1-2; D gene: .; V gene: TRBV30; CDR3 DNA: TGTGCCTGGACAGAATCCAGGACAGTCCCTATCTATGGCTACACCTTC; CDR3 protein: CAWTESRTVPIYGYTF
clone size: .; J gene: TRBJ2-7; D gene: TRBD1; V gene: TRBV13; CDR3 DNA: TGTGCCAGCAGCCCCGCCGGGACAGGAACCTACGAGCAGTACTTC; CDR3 protein: CASSPAGTGTYEQYF
clone size: .; J gene: TRBJ1-1; D gene: .; V gene: TRBV11-2; CDR3 DNA: TGTGCCAGCAGCTTAGGGGGCCAATCTCGGGGAATGAACACTGAAGCTTTCTTT; CDR3 protein: CASSLGGQSRGMNTEAFF
clone size: .; J gene: TRBJ2-1; D gene: TRBD2; V gene: TRBV7-9; CDR3 DNA: TGTGCCAGCAGCACAGCGGGAGGGCCCTACAATGAGCAGTTCTTC; CDR3 protein: CASSTAGGPYNEQFF